This T cell receptor beta chain was observed in a study of monozygotic twins with inflammatory bowel disease. General study points: Those with IBD had lower TCRbeta diversity (inverse Simpson) than their healthy co-twins did.

The TCR libraries each used total RNA (about 3,500 ng per library). Addition of UMIs with a 6-nucleotide sample barcode was achieved by template switching. Both the TCRalpha cDNA and the TCRbeta cDNA were taken through two nested PCRs, lasting about 15 and 9 cycles. Reprocessing the 5' RACE reads, TCRdb reports a single entry for every CDR3 protein and omits DNA. This sample's table has approximately 400,000 distinct CDR3 sequences. In regard to this clonotype: Its antigen is unidentified.

The source of this sequence is a human donor with ulcerative colitis or Crohn's disease, or a healthy co-twin of an affected twin (not recorded which). Specimen: blood.

This CDR3 is CASRTSGYTDTQYF. V and J are TRBV12-3 or TRBV12-4 and TRBJ2-3; the D call from TCRdb, TRBD2, cannot be confirmed without DNA. CDR3 length: 14 amino acids.